Given below is one T cell receptor (beta chain) in context. The antigen is unknown. The sample is drawn from a study of T cells in narcolepsy. Whole-study findings and limits: HCRT-specific and TRIB2-specific autoreactive clonotypes appeared among same-patient CSF and blood CD4+ clonotypes. Autoreactive clone sequences were missing from some blood memory CD4+ repertoires. Healthy controls reportedly lacked the autoreactive clonotypes serially found in patients' blood.

Germline lookup yields CDR1 LNHDA and CDR2 SQIVND (reference sequence). The V gene end was trimmed by 1 base and the J gene end by 2 bases; junction bases not matched to a gene: 4. CDR3 size: 15 residues. Some clones are missing from TCRdb's copy, which holds only in-frame ones; the method was immunoSEQ multiplex PCR. The sample records about 31,000 clones, about three quarters being singletons. The source of this sequence is a human donor with narcolepsy. The V gene is TRBV19, the J gene TRBJ2-7, with 8 positions matching TRBD1. The sequenced material came from CD45RA- memory CD4+ T cells from PBMCs. The CDR3, as DNA: TGTGCCAGTAGTATAGTGGACAGGGACACCTACGAGCAGTACTTC. Protein sequence: CASSIVDRDTYEQYF.